The sequence of this TCR beta chain was determined in a study of T cells after yellow fever vaccination. Findings and caveats of the study: Highly abundant clonotypes carried over from the bulk population could end up in FACS-sorted repertoires as contaminants.

A process of 5'RACE template switching, which added a universal primer site and UMIs, was used to make TCR cDNA. TCRdb passed the 5' RACE reads through MiXCR, listing each CDR3 protein once. The sample lists 400,000 to 650,000 distinct CDR3 sequences; around a fifth were seen once. Germline V gene sequence: CDR1 DFQATT, CDR2 SNEGSKA (reference sequence). The CDR3 runs 14 residues. V lost 3 bases and J lost 5, with 16 bases in between. Turning to this clonotype: What it recognizes is unknown.

Material: PBMCs, obtained approximately 22 days after the first yellow fever vaccination. The chain joins TRBV20-1 to TRBJ2-5; D not certain. This clonotype was sampled from a man in his late teens or twenties who received the YFV17D yellow fever vaccine. As DNA, the CDR3 is TGCAGTGCTAGTTATCCCTATAGGTTGGAGACCCAGTACTTC. Translation: CSASYPYRLETQYF.